This T cell receptor (beta chain) stems from a study of blood T cell repertoires in COVID-19. The V gene's germline CDR1 is MNHNS and CDR2 SASEGT. Trimming stripped 0 bases from V and 0 bases from J, with 11 bases between. The CDR3 loop spans 17 amino acids. Some clones are missing from TCRdb's copy, which holds only in-frame ones; the method was immunoSEQ multiplex PCR. In the table there are 190,000 or so clones, around 87% of which are singletons. This receptor was identified in a middle-aged man with active or convalescent COVID-19. The sequencing sample was made of peripheral blood. This sequence joins TRBV6-1 and TRBJ1-4; the D is unclear. The CDR3 sequence is CASSEAWRFATNEKLFF. CDR3 bases: TGTGCCAGCAGTGAAGCGTGGAGATTTGCAACTAATGAAAAACTGTTTTTT.